Presented here are 20 T cell receptor beta chains from one specimen sequenced in a study of CD8+ T cells in alopecia areata. Following extraction, RNA underwent reverse transcription to cDNA, which served as the sequencing template. The data were produced by immunoSEQ multiplex PCR, yet TCRdb's version contains in-frame clones alone and is incomplete. The sample comprises fewer than 350,000 clones, more than 45% of which are singletons, and less than 2% rests with the top ten. The treatment: oral pan-JAK inhibitor, 5-10 mg twice daily. The source material was CD4+ T cells sorted from blood, sampled at week 24, from a patient treated with tofacitinib. The receptors shown here come from a human donor with alopecia areata.

In its sample, this clone was seen a few times. The V gene is TRBV5-1, the J gene TRBJ2-3; 7 bases are shared with TRBD1. The J segment lost 2 bases and the V segment lost 0 bases, leaving 3 bases of the junction unmatched. The CDR3 consists of 15 residues. Germline CDR1 SGHRS, CDR2 YFSETQ. CDR3 DNA sequence: TGCGCCAGCAGCTTGGACAGGGGACCCACAGATACGCAGTATTTT. Translating it yields CASSLDRGPTDTQYF.

V usage is TRBV29-1 and J usage is TRBJ1-1; unclear D gene. Germline values: CDR1 SQVTM, CDR2 ANQGSEA. CDR3 length: 12 residues. With 3 bases removed from V and 5 bases from J, the gap between germline ends came to 10 bases. Written as DNA, the CDR3 is TGCAGCGTTGAGGTGGGAGGGACTGAAGCTTTCTTT. Translating it yields CSVEVGGTEAFF.

This clone was seen a handful of times. The chain joins TRBV5-1 to TRBJ1-1; 7 bases fit TRBD1. Germline loops: CDR1 SGHRS, CDR2 YFSETQ. This CDR3 contains 15 residues. The trim removed 4 bases at V and 1 base at J, leaving 7 bases unmatched. CDR3 residues: CASSPPTGKNTEAFF. DNA for the CDR3: TGCGCCAGCAGCCCTCCGACAGGGAAGAACACTGAAGCTTTCTTT.

V gene TRBV4-2 combines with J gene TRBJ1-2; 12 bases map to TRBD1. CDR1 is LGHNA, CDR2 YNFKEQ, per germline. This CDR3 contains 18 residues. J lost 0 bases, V lost 0 bases, and 5 bases had no gene match. CDR3 coding DNA: TGTGCCAGCAGCCAAGATCCGGGACAGGGGGCCTCTAACTATGGCTACACCTTC. Its protein is CASSQDPGQGASNYGYTF.

The CDR3 sequence is CASSPLGSTYNSPLHF. In nucleotides, the CDR3 is TGTGCCAGCAGCCCCCTCGGCAGCACCTATAATTCACCCCTCCACTTT. The chain combines TRBV2 with TRBJ1-6; no clear D gene. Trimming cost V 6 bases and J 2 bases, with 14 bases left between them. CDR3 length: 16 residues. The germline V gene encodes CDR1 SNHLY and CDR2 FYNNEI. Full variable domain (missing parts from reference TRBV2 and TRBJ1-6): EPEVTQTPSHQVTQMGQEVILRCVPISNHLYFYWYRQILGQKVEFLVSFYNNEISEKSEIFDDQFSVERPDGSNFTLKIRSTKLEDSAMYFCASSPLGSTYNSPLHFGNGTRLTVT.

The genes are TRBV2 and TRBJ1-5, with a tentative D call TRBD1 (5 bases). There are 14 residues in the CDR3. Trimming took 8 bases from V and 2 from J, leaving 13 bases between them. Germline lookup yields CDR1 SNHLY and CDR2 FYNNEI. In DNA form, the CDR3 reads TGTGCCAGCCAACCGGTCAGGGGCAATCAGCCCCAGCATTTT. It encodes CASQPVRGNQPQHF.

The V and J genes are TRBV25-1 and TRBJ2-7; D is possibly TRBD1 or TRBD2 (5 bases each). CDR1 and CDR2 from the germline V gene are MGHDK and SYGVNS. The CDR3 covers 15 residues. Trimming left V 5 bases short and J 3 bases short, with 17 bases between. This CDR3 reads CASSPGTYVIYEQYF. CDR3 coding DNA: TGTGCCAGCAGTCCCGGGACCTACGTGATCTACGAGCAGTACTTC.

The chain joins TRBV5-4 to TRBJ2-7; 9 nucleotides match TRBD1. The CDR3 consists of 15 residues. Germline V CDR1 and CDR2: SGHNT, YYREEE (reference sequence). V lost 4 bases to trimming and J lost 10 bases; unmatched junction nucleotides: 15. CDR3 sequence reads: CASSVDRDRVGQQYF. CDR3 nucleotide sequence: TGTGCCAGCAGCGTCGACCGGGACAGGGTGGGGCAACAGTACTTC.

The V call is TRBV28, the J call TRBJ2-4, with D tentatively TRBD1 (5 bases). Germline CDR1 reads MDHEN; CDR2 reads SYDVKM. The CDR3 spans 13 residues. Between the trimmed V and J ends, which lost 2 bases and 5 bases, there was a span of 7 bases. As DNA, the CDR3 is TGTGCCAGCAGTTTAGGGGCAGAAAACATTCAGTACTTC. As protein: CASSLGAENIQYF.

This clone was counted between two and nine times. The rearrangement uses TRBV19 and TRBJ2-6, with D possibly being TRBD1 (6 bases). The CDR3 has 14 residues. Trimming took 6 bases from V and 2 from J, leaving 8 bases between them. Germline CDR1 LNHDA, CDR2 SQIVND (reference sequence). The CDR3 DNA reads as TGTGCCAGTAGCACAGGGACTGGGGCCAACGTCCTGACTTTC. As protein: CASSTGTGANVLTF.

The V and J genes are TRBV2 and TRBJ1-1, with D perhaps matching TRBD1 (6 bases). The ends were cut back, 3 bases at V and 4 bases at J, with 9 bases in the middle. Germline CDR1 SNHLY, CDR2 FYNNEI. The CDR3 spans 13 residues. As DNA, the CDR3 is TGTGCCAGCAGTGACGACAGGTCCACTGAAGCTTTCTTT. Protein product: CASSDDRSTEAFF.

The J gene is TRBJ2-5, the V gene TRBV5-1, with a weak D call TRBD2 (5 bases). CDR1 is SGHRS, CDR2 YFSETQ, per germline. V dropped 3 bases and J dropped 4 bases, with 13 bases sitting between them. The CDR3 sequence is 14 residues long. CDR3 nucleotides: TGCGCCAGCAGCTACGGGAACCTTGGAGAGACCCAGTACTTC. Translation: CASSYGNLGETQYF.

Of note for this clone: Other DNA sequences within the sample encode an identical CDR3. The genes are TRBV18 and TRBJ2-7; D ambiguous. CDR3 length: 13 residues. Trimming stripped 3 bases from V and 0 bases from J, with 6 bases between. The germline V gene encodes CDR1 KGHSH and CDR2 LQKENI. This chain's CDR3 is CASSPGSSYEQYF. In nucleotides, the CDR3 is TGTGCCAGCTCACCCGGCAGCTCCTACGAGCAGTACTTC.

The chain recombines TRBV19 with TRBJ1-1, with 7 bases fitting TRBD1. The CDR3 is 15 amino acids. With V trimmed by 9 bases and J by 1 base, 11 bases remained unmatched. Germline-derived CDR1 and CDR2 are LNHDA and SQIVND (reference sequence). DNA of the CDR3: TGTGCCAGCCCTCCCCCGACAGGGTGGAACACTGAAGCTTTCTTT. It is translated as CASPPPTGWNTEAFF.

The sample holds a few counts of this clone. The rearrangement links TRBV7-2 to TRBJ2-1, with 7 bases matching TRBD2. The CDR3 runs to 15 residues. Germline V gene data show CDR1 as SGHTA and CDR2 as FQGNSA. V was pared by 5 bases and J by 1 base, with 5 bases of the junction left unmatched. The CDR3 DNA sequence: TGTGCCAGCAGCCAGCCCGGGGGGTCCTACAATGAGCAGTTCTTC. This codes for CASSQPGGSYNEQFF.

V gene TRBV30 combines with J gene TRBJ1-1; a possible D gene is TRBD1 (6 bases). The CDR3 contains 13 residues. The germline gives CDR1 GTSNPN, CDR2 SVGIG (reference sequence). Trimming took off 4 bases at V and 1 base at J, with 10 bases between the two ends. This chain's CDR3 is CAWILRGNTEAFF. CDR3 in DNA: TGTGCCTGGATTCTCAGGGGGAACACTGAAGCTTTCTTT.

The chain links TRBV30 to TRBJ1-1; tentatively, D is TRBD1 (6 bases). Germline V CDR1 and CDR2: GTSNPN, SVGIG (reference sequence). V was shortened by 4 bases and J by 5 bases, with 11 bases between the two germline ends. This CDR3 comprises 12 residues. In nucleotides, the CDR3 is TGTGCCTGGAATGACAGGTGGACTGAAGCTTTCTTT. It translates to CAWNDRWTEAFF.

The CDR3: CASRSGTDTGELFF. The CDR3 DNA is TGCGCCAGCAGATCCGGGACCGACACCGGGGAGCTGTTTTTT. The chain employs TRBV5-1 and TRBJ2-2; TRBD1 or TRBD2 may be the D gene (5 bases each). The CDR3 totals 14 residues. Germline V CDR1 and CDR2: SGHRS, YFSETQ. V was shortened by 5 bases and J by 3 bases, with 11 bases between the two germline ends.

The chain combines TRBV6-5 with TRBJ1-6; D perhaps matches TRBD1 (5 bases). Germline assignment: CDR1 MNHEY and CDR2 SVGAGI. CDR3 length equals 14 residues. Trimming shortened V by 8 bases and J by 10 bases, and 18 bases separated the two germline ends. CDR3 region: CASGTGLHQSPLHF. The DNA for the CDR3 is TGTGCCAGCGGAACGGGGCTTCATCAATCACCCCTCCACTTT.

In its sample, this clone was seen a few times. The V and J genes are TRBV7-2 and TRBJ2-5; possibly TRBD1 for D (6 bases). V was pared by 2 bases and J by 6 bases, with 16 bases between. Germline-derived CDR1 and CDR2 are SGHTA and FQGNSA. The CDR3 is made up of 15 amino acids. CDR3 sequence reads: CASSLNRDNRQTQYF. The CDR3 bases are TGTGCCAGCAGCTTAAACAGGGATAACCGGCAGACCCAGTACTTC.